The rows below give T cell receptor beta chains drawn from one sample of a study of T-cell reconstitution after alpha-beta-depleted transplantation in children. In TCRdb, the PCR reads were re-called with MiXCR into one record per CDR3 protein. Here the sample spans some 490,000 distinct CDR3 sequences, around 12% being singletons. Sequenced here: PBMCs from the stem cell graft donor, sampled from the stem cell graft. These receptors all come from a human donor who donated a stem cell graft to a child with combined immunodeficiency. Both conserved end residues are part of each CDR3. The order of the fields is J gene, V gene, clone size, D gene, CDR3 DNA, CDR3 protein. A D gene is named only where the DNA matches it firmly. Rows give clone size only sometimes, using once, few, many, or a class for an expanded clone.

TRBJ2-2,TRBV12-3/TRBV12-4,few,-,TGTGCCAGCAGTCCTGAGGACGGATGGAACACCGGGGAGCTGTTTTTT,CASSPEDGWNTGELFF
TRBJ2-5,TRBV5-4,-,TRBD2,TGTGCCAGCAGCTTAGGGACTAGGGCCGCCGGAGAGACCCAGTACTTC,CASSLGTRAAGETQYF
TRBJ2-3,TRBV5-1,many,TRBD2,TGCGCCAGCAGCTCCGGACTAGCGGGAGATACGCAGTATTTT,CASSSGLAGDTQYF
TRBJ2-7,TRBV7-9,many,-,TGTGCCAGCAGCACCTCCCGCGAGCAGTACTTC,CASSTSREQYF
TRBJ2-2,TRBV7-3,few,TRBD1,TGTGCCAGCAGCCCTCGGACAGGGATCCACAGCGGGGAGCTGTTTTTT,CASSPRTGIHSGELFF
TRBJ2-5,TRBV3-1,-,-,TGTGCCAGCAGCCAAGAGAGGGGAGACGCCCAAGAGACCCAGTACTTC,CASSQERGDAQETQYF
TRBJ2-1,TRBV20-1,many,TRBD2,TGCAGTGCTAGAGGGCCCGGGACTAGTAATTTAAATGAGCAGTTCTTC,CSARGPGTSNLNEQFF
TRBJ2-7,TRBV11-2,many,TRBD2,TGTGCCAGCAGCTTTGGACTAGCGGGGTCTTCCTACGAGCAGTACTTC,CASSFGLAGSSYEQYF
TRBJ2-1,TRBV5-6,many,TRBD2,TGTGCCAGCTTAGGAGGCGGGAGCCGTCAGTTCTTC,CASLGGGSRQFF
TRBJ2-7,TRBV7-2,-,TRBD2,TGTGCCAGCAGCTTAAAACGGGAGGTCCCGGACTACGAGCAGTACTTC,CASSLKREVPDYEQYF
TRBJ1-2,TRBV7-9,few,TRBD1,TGTGCCAGCAGCTTGACAGGGGGAGGAAATGGCTACACCTTC,CASSLTGGGNGYTF
TRBJ2-1,TRBV4-3,-,-,TGCGCCAGCAGCCAAGATGTCGGTCGGCTGCAGTTCTTC,CASSQDVGRLQFF
TRBJ1-2,TRBV2,many,TRBD1,TGTGCCAGCAGTCTAGGACAGGTTAACTATGGCTACACCTTC,CASSLGQVNYGYTF
TRBJ2-1,TRBV4-1,-,TRBD2,TGCGCCAGCAGCCAAAGGGAGGGCCCCTACAATGAGCAGTTCTTC,CASSQREGPYNEQFF
TRBJ2-1,TRBV5-5,many,TRBD1,TGTGCCAGCAGCTTGGCCGGACAGGGGTCAGGCAATGAGCAGTTCTTC,CASSLAGQGSGNEQFF
TRBJ2-7,TRBV29-1,-,TRBD1,TGCAGCGTGGTGGGACAGCGCTACGAGCAGTACTTC,CSVVGQRYEQYF
TRBJ1-2,TRBV20-1,few,TRBD1,TGCAGTGCTCTAGAAGGGGGCCGTGGCTACACCTTC,CSALEGGRGYTF
TRBJ2-1,TRBV7-9,-,TRBD2,TGTGCCAGCAGCCCCACAGCGGGGACCTACAATGAGCAGTTCTTC,CASSPTAGTYNEQFF
TRBJ1-1,TRBV7-2,-,-,TGTGCCAGCACTGCCGAGGGGGATGGCACTGAAGCTTTCTTT,CASTAEGDGTEAFF
TRBJ2-2,TRBV5-1,few,TRBD1,TGCGCCAGCAATGCCGGGACAGGGGTCACCGGGGAGCTGTTTTTT,CASNAGTGVTGELFF
TRBJ2-3,TRBV3-1,-,-,TGTGCCAGCAGCCAGTCCCCAGGGGGGGTTTGGGATACGCAGTATTTT,CASSQSPGGVWDTQYF
TRBJ2-3,TRBV12-3/TRBV12-4,many,-,TGTGCCAGCAGTTTTTCTGGAGATACGCAGTATTTT,CASSFSGDTQYF
TRBJ2-2,TRBV5-1,many,-,TGCGCCAGCTACAGGGAACCCACCGGGGAGCTGTTTTTT,CASYREPTGELFF
TRBJ2-7,TRBV5-1,many,TRBD1,TGCGCCAGCAGCTCCGGGACAGGGAACTACGAGCAGTACTTC,CASSSGTGNYEQYF
TRBJ2-1,TRBV5-1,many,-,TGCGCCAGCAGCTTGGTGGACTCCCGAGACAATGAGCAGTTCTTC,CASSLVDSRDNEQFF
TRBJ2-7,TRBV21-1,-,-,TGTGCCAGCAGCACCCACTATGGCAGGGGGCACTCCTACGAGCAGTACTTC,CASSTHYGRGHSYEQYF
TRBJ2-3,TRBV29-1,-,-,TGCAGCGTTGAAGGGCAATATACGCAGTATTTT,CSVEGQYTQYF
TRBJ2-7,TRBV5-6,many,TRBD1,TGTGCCAGCAGCTTGGGACAGGGTTCTGGCGAGCAGTACTTC,CASSLGQGSGEQYF
TRBJ2-1,TRBV12-3/TRBV12-4,few,TRBD1,TGTGCCAGCAGTCCGTCGAGACAGGGAGATGAGCAGTTCTTC,CASSPSRQGDEQFF
TRBJ2-5,TRBV20-1,many,-,TGCAGTGCTCCTCACAGCGGAGCAGAGACCCAGTACTTC,CSAPHSGAETQYF
TRBJ1-6,TRBV27,-,-,TGTGCCAGCAGTTTATGGGAGGCAGGTCCTAATTCACCCCTCCACTTT,CASSLWEAGPNSPLHF
TRBJ1-6,TRBV12-3/TRBV12-4,many,TRBD1,TGTGCCAGCAGTCTGGGACAGGGGGACTCACCCCTCCACTTT,CASSLGQGDSPLHF
TRBJ2-7,TRBV5-1,-,-,TGCGCCAGCAGCGCCGGGCCCGGAGGCGAGCAGTACTTC,CASSAGPGGEQYF
TRBJ2-7,TRBV7-9,-,TRBD2,TGTGCCAGCAGCTTAGGGGGGACTAGCGGGAACTACGAGCAGTACTTC,CASSLGGTSGNYEQYF
TRBJ2-2,TRBV21-1,-,-,TGTGCCAGCAGCAAATCCCTCGACAGGGGAGGTCCAACCGGGGAGCTGTTTTTT,CASSKSLDRGGPTGELFF
TRBJ1-1,TRBV27,-,-,TGTGCCAGCAGTTTATTCTTAGACGCTGAAGCTTTCTTT,CASSLFLDAEAFF
TRBJ2-7,TRBV9,few,-,TGTGCCAGCAGCGTAGCTCACGGCTACGAGCAGTACTTC,CASSVAHGYEQYF
TRBJ1-3,TRBV10-3,few,-,TGTGCCATCAGTCTCAGGGCGGAAGGTGGAAACACCATATATTTT,CAISLRAEGGNTIYF
TRBJ2-3,TRBV7-6,many,-,TGTGCCAGCAGCTTAGAGGGGGGCGGAAGCACAGATACGCAGTATTTT,CASSLEGGGSTDTQYF
TRBJ1-2,TRBV10-3,-,TRBD1,TGTGCCATCAGGCAGGACAGGGAGATTAACTATGGCTACACCTTC,CAIRQDREINYGYTF
TRBJ2-5,TRBV4-2,once,TRBD2,TGTGCCAGCAGCCAAGGAGACGGGGGGGAGACCCAGTACTTC,CASSQGDGGETQYF
TRBJ2-5,TRBV20-1,-,-,TGCAGTGCTAGTCCTCCCAGGTTTGAGACCCAGTACTTC,CSASPPRFETQYF
TRBJ2-7,TRBV5-1,few,TRBD2,TGCGCCAGCAGCTTTCTAAGCGGGGGGTTATACGAGCAGTACTTC,CASSFLSGGLYEQYF
TRBJ2-2,TRBV12-3/TRBV12-4,few,-,TGTGCCAGCAGTTTTGGTCCCGCCGGGACCGGGGCCGGGGAGCTGTTTTTT,CASSFGPAGTGAGELFF
TRBJ2-1,TRBV13,few,-,TGTGCCAGCAGCTTATTGGGCGGGTCAGGGAACAATGAGCAGTTCTTC,CASSLLGGSGNNEQFF
TRBJ2-3,TRBV5-1,-,TRBD2,TGCGCCAGCAGCTTGAACAGCGGGAGGCCCACAGATACGCAGTATTTT,CASSLNSGRPTDTQYF
TRBJ2-7,TRBV20-1,few,TRBD2,TGCAGTGCTACTCCCGGGACTAGCGGTTCCTACGAGCAGTACTTC,CSATPGTSGSYEQYF
TRBJ1-2,TRBV5-1,many,-,TGCGCCAGCAGCGGGGGACTCTCAACCCCCTACTATGGCTACACCTTC,CASSGGLSTPYYGYTF
TRBJ2-1,TRBV12-3/TRBV12-4,few,-,TGTGCCAGCAGTTTGCCGGACGGAGAGCAGTTCTTC,CASSLPDGEQFF
TRBJ2-7,TRBV15,-,-,TGTGCCACCAGTGACAGATCCTACGAGCAGTACTTC,CATSDRSYEQYF
TRBJ2-2,TRBV6-2/TRBV6-3,many,-,TGTGCCAGCAGTTCGTCCGAGACGAACACCGGGGAGCTGTTTTTT,CASSSSETNTGELFF
TRBJ1-5,TRBV28,few,-,TGTGCCAGCAGCCACAAGCGACAGTTTAGCAATCAGCCCCAGCATTTT,CASSHKRQFSNQPQHF
TRBJ1-2,TRBV7-8,-,-,TGTGCCAGCAGCTTAGGGCGGATAAGGGCCTATGGCTACACCTTC,CASSLGRIRAYGYTF